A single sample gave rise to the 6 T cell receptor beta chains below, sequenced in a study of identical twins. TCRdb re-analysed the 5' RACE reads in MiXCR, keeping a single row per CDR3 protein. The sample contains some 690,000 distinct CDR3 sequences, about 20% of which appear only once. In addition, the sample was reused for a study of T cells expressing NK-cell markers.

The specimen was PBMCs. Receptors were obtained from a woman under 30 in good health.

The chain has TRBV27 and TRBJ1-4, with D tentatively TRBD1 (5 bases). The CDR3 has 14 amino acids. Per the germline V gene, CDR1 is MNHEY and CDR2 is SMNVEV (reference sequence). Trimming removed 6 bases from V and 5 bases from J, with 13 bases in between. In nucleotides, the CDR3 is TGTGCCAGCAGGCTCCAGGGCCCCAATGAAAAACTGTTTTTT. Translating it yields CASRLQGPNEKLFF.

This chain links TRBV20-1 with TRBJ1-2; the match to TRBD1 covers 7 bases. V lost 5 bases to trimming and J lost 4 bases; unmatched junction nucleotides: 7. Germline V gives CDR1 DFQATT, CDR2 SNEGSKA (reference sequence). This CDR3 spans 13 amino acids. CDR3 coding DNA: TGCAGTGCTCCAGAGACAGGGCTCTATGGCTACACCTTC. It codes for CSAPETGLYGYTF.

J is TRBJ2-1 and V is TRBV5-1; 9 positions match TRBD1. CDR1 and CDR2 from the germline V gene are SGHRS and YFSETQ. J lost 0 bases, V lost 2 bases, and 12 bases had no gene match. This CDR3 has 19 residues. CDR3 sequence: CASSFTGQGSNPSYNEQFF. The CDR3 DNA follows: TGCGCCAGCAGCTTTACGGGACAGGGATCCAATCCCTCCTACAATGAGCAGTTCTTC.

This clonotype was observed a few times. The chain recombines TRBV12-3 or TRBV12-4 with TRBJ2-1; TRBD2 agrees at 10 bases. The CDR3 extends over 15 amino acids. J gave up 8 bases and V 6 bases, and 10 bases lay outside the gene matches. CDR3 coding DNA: TGTGCCAGCAGGGGGTGGGCTAGCGGGAGATATGAGCAGTTCTTC. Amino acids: CASRGWASGRYEQFF.

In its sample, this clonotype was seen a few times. The CDR3 nucleotides are TGCAGTGCTAGATCTAGCGCCGGATACAATGAGCAGTTCTTC. Protein: CSARSSAGYNEQFF. The rearrangement joins TRBV20-1 to TRBJ2-1, with D possibly matching TRBD2 (6 bases). The V end lost 2 bases, the J end lost 4 bases, and 12 bases lay between the germline ends. Germline values: CDR1 DFQATT, CDR2 SNEGSKA (reference sequence). The CDR3 runs 14 residues.

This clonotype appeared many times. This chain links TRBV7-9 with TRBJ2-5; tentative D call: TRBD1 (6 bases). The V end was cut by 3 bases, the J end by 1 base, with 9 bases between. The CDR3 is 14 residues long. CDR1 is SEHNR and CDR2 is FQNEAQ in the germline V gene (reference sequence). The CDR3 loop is CASSFIQGQETQYF. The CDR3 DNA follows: TGTGCCAGCAGCTTCATACAGGGCCAAGAGACCCAGTACTTC.